This T cell receptor (beta chain) was sequenced for a study of monozygotic twins with inflammatory bowel disease. With the 5' RACE reads reprocessed, TCRdb shows one record per CDR3 protein and no DNA. This table holds about 380,000 distinct CDR3 sequences. Germline loops: CDR1 DFQATT, CDR2 SNEGSKA (reference sequence). This CDR3 has 15 residues. The chain combines TRBV20-1 with TRBJ1-5; TCRdb lists TRBD1, though no DNA is available to test this call. The receptor comes from a human donor with ulcerative colitis or Crohn's disease, or a healthy co-twin of an affected twin (not recorded which). Sequencing was carried out using blood. The chain's CDR3 is CSARSGGALGQPQHF.